This is a list of T cell receptor beta chains from one sample in a study of blood T cells in healthy people across ages. One entry per CDR3 protein results from TCRdb running MiXCR on the 5' RACE reads. This sample has roughly 730,000 distinct CDR3 sequences, with approximately 60% found just once. Sequencing was performed on blood. The receptors here all came from a man aged 35 to 55 in good health. Each CDR3 is given with its conserved first and last residue. D genes are given only for firm matches. Expanded clones get a size class; other rows say once, few or many, or leave the size out.

>NA|TRBJ2-7|TRBV4-3|TRBD1
CASSQADRELEIQYF
TGCGCCAGCAGCCAAGCGGACAGGGAATTAGAGATCCAGTACTTC
>NA|TRBJ2-3|TRBV20-1|NA
CSASGVDTQYF
TGCAGTGCTAGCGGGGTAGATACGCAGTATTTT
>NA|TRBJ1-6|TRBV28|NA
CASRVDAQISPLHF
TGTGCCAGCAGGGTCGACGCGCAGATATCACCCCTCCACTTT
>NA|TRBJ2-7|TRBV6-1|NA
CASKSGFRYEQYF
TGTGCCAGCAAATCAGGGTTCAGGTACGAGCAGTACTTC
>few|TRBJ2-1|TRBV27|TRBD2
CASRSQWGGEFF
TGTGCCAGCAGGTCTCAGTGGGGAGGGGAGTTCTTC
>NA|TRBJ2-5|TRBV3-1|TRBD2
CASSQSGGASQETQYF
TGTGCCAGCAGCCAATCGGGGGGGGCCAGTCAAGAGACCCAGTACTTC
>few|TRBJ2-3|TRBV4-2|TRBD2
CASSQLAGTSTDTQYF
TGTGCCAGCAGCCAGCTAGCGGGAACTAGCACAGATACGCAGTATTTT
>few|TRBJ1-2|TRBV4-3|NA
CASSQDPGAVEGYTF
TGCGCCAGCAGCCAAGATCCAGGGGCTGTCGAAGGCTACACCTTC
>NA|TRBJ2-5|TRBV7-2|NA
CASSLTSGIQETQYF
TGTGCCAGCAGCTTAACATCAGGGATCCAAGAGACCCAGTACTTC
>NA|TRBJ2-6|TRBV28|NA
CAGSWGSGANVLTF
TGTGCCGGCAGCTGGGGGTCTGGGGCCAACGTCCTGACTTTC
>NA|TRBJ2-7|TRBV29-1|NA
CSVDWTAEAYEQYF
TGCAGCGTTGATTGGACAGCCGAAGCCTACGAGCAGTACTTC
>NA|TRBJ2-4|TRBV6-1|NA
CASSAGTEDIQYF
TGTGCCAGCAGTGCGGGCACGGAGGACATTCAGTACTTC
>NA|TRBJ1-2|TRBV29-1|NA
CMGEWGNGYTF
TGCATGGGCGAGTGGGGGAATGGCTACACCTTC
>NA|TRBJ2-7|TRBV12-3/TRBV12-4|NA
CASSVSFDVPYEQYF
TGTGCCAGCAGCGTCTCTTTCGACGTGCCCTACGAGCAGTACTTC
>few|TRBJ2-5|TRBV28|NA
CASSWTANGGETQYF
TGTGCCAGCAGTTGGACAGCGAATGGAGGAGAGACCCAGTACTTC
>NA|TRBJ2-5|TRBV7-2|NA
CASSLGWQETQYF
TGTGCCAGCAGCTTAGGATGGCAAGAGACCCAGTACTTC
>NA|TRBJ2-7|TRBV20-1|NA
CSARPGLGGNEQYF
TGCAGTGCTAGGCCAGGGTTAGGGGGGAATGAGCAGTACTTC
>NA|TRBJ2-1|TRBV6-2/TRBV6-3|TRBD2
CASSPVGLAGFGEQFF
TGTGCCAGCAGTCCCGTAGGGCTAGCGGGATTTGGGGAGCAGTTCTTC
>NA|TRBJ1-4|TRBV5-1|NA
CASSLASFNEKLFF
TGCGCCAGCAGCTTGGCCAGCTTTAATGAAAAACTGTTTTTT
>few|TRBJ2-7|TRBV20-1|NA
CSSPNKGDEQYF
TGCAGTTCCCCTAACAAGGGAGACGAGCAGTACTTC
>NA|TRBJ2-2|TRBV6-6|NA
CASSPTVLAGELFF
TGTGCCAGCAGCCCAACCGTGCTGGCCGGGGAGCTGTTTTTT
>once|TRBJ2-5|TRBV6-5|TRBD2
CASSPAGGVKTQYF
TGTGCCAGCAGTCCAGCGGGGGGTGTAAAGACCCAGTACTTC
>NA|TRBJ1-6|TRBV12-3/TRBV12-4|NA
CASSFGGFLDSPLHF
TGTGCCAGCAGTTTTGGGGGCTTCTTAGACTCACCCCTCCACTTT
>few|TRBJ2-5|TRBV5-1|NA
CASSLVSWETQYF
TGCGCCAGCAGCTTGGTTAGCTGGGAGACCCAGTACTTC
>few|TRBJ2-7|TRBV29-1|NA
CSARGGPAYEQYF
TGCAGCGCCCGAGGAGGGCCGGCCTACGAGCAGTACTTC
>NA|TRBJ2-3|TRBV12-3/TRBV12-4|NA
CASSPAPGLIEYF
TGTGCCAGCAGTCCAGCGCCGGGCCTGATAGAGTATTTT
>NA|TRBJ1-2|TRBV21-1|NA
CASSKRRGLYGYTF
TGTGCCAGCAGCAAACGGAGGGGCCTCTATGGCTACACCTTC
>NA|TRBJ2-7|TRBV27|TRBD1
CASSGIGTGEQYF
TGTGCCAGCAGTGGTATCGGGACAGGCGAGCAGTACTTC
>NA|TRBJ2-3|TRBV28|NA
CASSGGGEPTDTQYF
TGTGCCAGCAGTGGGGGCGGGGAGCCCACAGATACGCAGTATTTT
>few|TRBJ2-1|TRBV20-1|NA
CSARDPRRTYNEQFF
TGCAGTGCTAGAGATCCCCGGAGGACCTACAATGAGCAGTTCTTC
>once|TRBJ1-1|TRBV6-2/TRBV6-3|NA
CASSLFEARGPEAFF
TGTGCCAGCAGTCTCTTCGAGGCCAGGGGTCCTGAAGCTTTCTTT
>NA|TRBJ1-2|TRBV10-3|NA
CAISEAGANYGYTF
TGTGCCATCAGTGAGGCGGGGGCTAACTATGGCTACACCTTC
>NA|TRBJ2-1|TRBV7-9|NA
CASSTDSRFTNEQFF
TGTGCCAGCAGCACAGACAGTCGGTTTACGAATGAGCAGTTCTTC
>NA|TRBJ2-5|TRBV10-3|TRBD1
CATLPGGRTGETQYF
TGTGCCACCCTCCCAGGGGGTAGAACGGGAGAGACCCAGTACTTC
>NA|TRBJ1-2|TRBV5-1|NA
CASSLAPEWGGYTF
TGCGCCAGCAGCTTGGCGCCAGAATGGGGCGGCTACACCTTC
>NA|TRBJ2-3|TRBV7-3|NA
CASSSSSTDTQYF
TGTGCCAGCAGCTCCTCATCCACAGATACGCAGTATTTT
>NA|TRBJ2-1|TRBV20-1|TRBD2
CSAPGTSGRGEQFF
TGCAGTGCTCCCGGGACTAGCGGGAGGGGTGAGCAGTTCTTC
>NA|TRBJ2-7|TRBV10-1|NA
CASSESIRGAGPYEQYF
TGCGCCAGCAGTGAGTCGATAAGGGGCGCGGGCCCCTACGAGCAGTACTTC
>NA|TRBJ1-1|TRBV12-3/TRBV12-4|TRBD1
CASSPPRDRGRAFF
TGTGCCAGCAGTCCACCCCGAGACAGGGGGCGAGCTTTCTTT
>NA|TRBJ1-1|TRBV7-9|NA
CASKSGNTEAFF
TGTGCCAGTAAATCAGGGAACACTGAAGCTTTCTTT
>NA|TRBJ1-2|TRBV7-2|TRBD1
CASSLDQGAKGYTF
TGTGCCAGCAGCTTAGATCAGGGGGCAAAAGGCTACACCTTC
>NA|TRBJ2-1|TRBV14|NA
CASSPGPTGSYNEQFF
TGTGCCAGCAGCCCAGGACCAACGGGCTCCTACAATGAGCAGTTCTTC
>NA|TRBJ1-6|TRBV18|NA
CASSPQQDSPLHF
TGTGCCAGCTCACCACAACAGGATTCACCCCTCCACTTT
>few|TRBJ2-3|TRBV28|NA
CASSYLLLGTQYF
TGTGCCAGCAGTTACCTCCTCTTGGGTACGCAGTATTTT
>NA|TRBJ2-5|TRBV20-1|NA
CSARGNPETQYF
TGCAGTGCCCGGGGTAACCCAGAGACCCAGTACTTC
>NA|TRBJ2-1|TRBV4-3|NA
CASSQEPGNEQFF
TGCGCCAGCAGCCAAGAGCCGGGTAATGAGCAGTTCTTC
>NA|TRBJ2-7|TRBV20-1|TRBD2
CSALPRTSVYNEQYF
TGCAGTGCTCTCCCCAGGACTAGCGTATACAATGAGCAGTACTTC
>NA|TRBJ2-1|TRBV7-9|NA
CASSLKLPAGLINEQFF
TGTGCCAGCAGCTTAAAACTACCGGCAGGGCTAATCAATGAGCAGTTCTTC
>NA|TRBJ2-2|TRBV7-3|NA
CASSPHPTGELFF
TGTGCCAGCAGCCCACACCCCACCGGGGAGCTGTTTTTT